This T cell receptor (beta chain) derives from a study of blood T cell repertoires in COVID-19. Overall study context: Material from acute and convalescent COVID-19 was sourced from the United States, Italy and Spain. PBMCs, B-cell-depleted T cells, or T cells provided the cDNA or gDNA that made up the material.

Authors' methods: Estimation of nucleated cell counts relied on the amplification of reference gene primers. The table came from immunoSEQ multiplex PCR; TCRdb's copy has only in-frame clones and leaves some out. V, J and clone size derive from that table, while D and trimming were established from the DNA sequence. The profile shows about 230,000 clones, approximately 80% of them singletons. The CDR3 covers 11 residues. Trimming shortened V by 11 bases and J by 6 bases, and 13 bases separated the two germline ends. CDR1 is SEHNR and CDR2 is FQNEAQ in the germline V gene (reference sequence). Sequenced input: peripheral blood. This chain joins TRBV7-9 and TRBJ1-2; unclear D gene. This sequence was found in a man aged 40-50 years with acute or convalescent COVID-19. The CDR3 nucleotides read TGTGCCTTCCCGGCCAGGCATGGCTACACCTTC. As protein: CAFPARHGYTF.